This passage covers 2 T cell receptor beta chains from one sample sequenced in a study of CD8 T cells in ankylosing spondylitis. TCRdb used MiXCR to reprocess the 5' RACE reads, holding one entry per CDR3 protein. The table has about 140,000 distinct CDR3 sequences, roughly 8% seen once. The source material was synovial fluid, either unsorted or a sorted T cell fraction (not recorded which). These receptors came from a male donor with ankylosing spondylitis.

In its sample, this clonotype was seen many times. The rearrangement uses TRBV7-2 and TRBJ2-3; D not resolved. Trimming stripped 3 bases from V and 8 bases from J, with 12 bases between. The CDR3 length is 13 residues. Germline V gene sequence: CDR1 SGHTA, CDR2 FQGNSA. The CDR3 DNA follows: TGTGCCAGCAGCTTTTCGGGCCCGGGTACGCAGTATTTT. Translated: CASSFSGPGTQYF. Drawing the rest from reference TRBV7-2 and TRBJ2-3, the complete variable domain is GAGVSQSPSNKVTEKGKDVELRCDPISGHTALYWYRQSLGQGLEFLIYFQGNSAPDKSGLPSDRFSAERTGGSVSTLTIQRTQQEDSAVYLCASSFSGPGTQYFGPGTRLTVL.

This clonotype was picked up many times. The chain is built from TRBV7-9 and TRBJ2-1; TRBD2 agrees at 8 bases. The germline V gene has CDR1 SEHNR and CDR2 FQNEAQ (reference sequence). CDR3 length: 16 amino acids. V was pared by 5 bases and J by 5 bases, with 11 bases of the junction left unmatched. CDR3 nucleotides: TGTGCCAGCAGCCCCGGGGGGGGACGGCTGGACAATGAGCAGTTCTTC. This translates into CASSPGGGRLDNEQFF.